This T cell receptor beta chain was obtained from a study of T cell responses to AZD1222 COVID-19 vaccine. The CDR3 has 15 residues. Germline V gene sequence: CDR1 MNHEY, CDR2 SVGAGI. V dropped 0 bases and J dropped 4 bases, with 13 bases sitting between them. Study conclusions and caveats: Of the AZD1222 recipients, only 5 or 6 were seropositive at baseline. Per reports, nearly half of all spike-specific TCRs target regions that are unmutated in variants. Two doses of AZD1222 preceded a rise in Spike-specific TCR breadth and depth. Dominant CD4 TCR responses targeted spike regions 160-218 and 743-854.

Here immunoSEQ multiplex PCR was the method, and the copy in TCRdb shows in-frame clones only, minus some. The sample shows about 180,000 clones, around 93% of them seen only once. As to this clone: Its antigen is currently unknown.

The sequencing used peripheral blood, collected 28 days after the second dose of the MenACWY control vaccine. This TCR was recovered from an adult who received the MenACWY meningococcal vaccine as a control. The J gene is TRBJ2-7, the V gene TRBV6-5, with D possibly being TRBD2 (6 bases). CDR3 region: CASSYSGGAGYEQYF. CDR3 sequence (DNA): TGTGCCAGCAGTTACTCGGGGGGAGCCGGATACGAGCAGTACTTC.